This is a list of T cell receptor beta chains from one sample in a study of PD-1 blockade in classical Hodgkin lymphoma. The data were produced by immunoSEQ multiplex PCR, yet TCRdb's version contains in-frame clones alone and is incomplete. The sample lists under 70,000 clones, approximately 88% occurring once. Source: peripheral blood mononuclear cells (PBMCs), taken at baseline. The source is a human donor with classical Hodgkin lymphoma. Each CDR3 is given with its conserved first and last residue. Each record gives: V gene, CDR3 length, CDR3 protein.

TRBV7-6	14	CASSLDRSGNTIYF
TRBV6-6	15	CASSYSGARVTGYTF
TRBV20-1	11	CSARLGYEQYF
TRBV7-3	14	CASSPSQSSYEQYF
TRBV27	16	CASSLSSGGTGYEQYF
TRBV7-9	11	CASSSYSEQYF
TRBV9	17	CASPRKDRYYSNQPQHF
TRBV6-1	16	CASSEGLLKGAGELFF
TRBV4-3	19	CASSPLAGDVLASTDTQYF
TRBV9	16	CASSVAGTGYGDEQFF
TRBV5-1	15	CASGWGVAVSYEQYF
TRBV20-1	11	CSAQSDTEAFF
TRBV15	13	CATSRDRDSEQYF
TRBV6-1	15	CASSELAGGQDTQYF
TRBV27	13	CASSLSAGNEQFF
TRBV6-1	13	CASIEAGVYEQYF
TRBV27	13	CASSLRQSYGYTF
TRBV5-1	16	CASSPTASGGNSPLHF
TRBV7-6	14	CASSLAGEAYEQYF
TRBV11-3	13	CASSSVKEDEQYF
TRBV7-6	12	CASSSQMEVLFF
TRBV9	15	CASSVLAGGYDEQFF
TRBV13	12	CASSWGNTEAFF
TRBV27	17	CASSLTGTGRITGELFF
TRBV19	16	CASNGWANLVTDTQYF
TRBV7-2	11	CASSLTQAQYF
TRBV6-5	15	CASGRDGSSYNEQFF
TRBV2	13	CAIPTSGDDTQYF
TRBV28	12	CASRGWGHEQYF
TRBV27	14	CASSSRLEAYEQYF
TRBV7-6	14	CASSRGQNDQPQHF
TRBV5-1	15	CASSLAQGDWNTIYF
TRBV28	11	CASSRNQPQHF
TRBV5-1	13	CASSPAGAYGYTF
TRBV6-5	14	CASSRGANTGELFF
TRBV10-3	14	CAISEAGGEGTQYF
TRBV30	12	CAWTPGITEAFF
TRBV7-9	13	CASSLMRGLEAFF
TRBV14	16	CASSLLGTYIYNEQFF
TRBV5-1	15	CASSFGDLVSYGYTF
TRBV28	18	CASSLGVPGGSNTGELFF
TRBV12-1	16	CASSPPERGKGGGYTF
TRBV4-2	17	CASSQATSGGGQETQYF
TRBV9	15	CASSVGSWTAYGYTF
TRBV6-1	11	CASSEQGTAFF
TRBV11-3	13	CASSLGTGGEQYF
TRBV7-9	11	CASTGGLGQFF
TRBV28	14	CASSFGGSTDTQYF
TRBV19	15	CASRSSGTGNYGYTF
TRBV19	15	CASRGQGRWGYEQYF